The 22 T cell receptor beta chains below all came from one sample that was sequenced in a study of Graves' ophthalmopathy and Graves' hyperthyroidism. TCR beta CDR3 regions were amplified from RNA transcripts. In the first round, RT-PCR was carried out with HTBI primers, and a multiplex PCR formed the second round. One entry per CDR3 protein results from TCRdb running MiXCR on the multiplex PCR reads. The sample lists a few hundred thousand distinct CDR3 sequences, just over 15% occurring once. Sequencing was carried out using peripheral blood. The receptors stem from a woman in her late teens or twenties with stable Graves' hyperthyroidism.

This clonotype was seen many times. The rearrangement uses TRBV10-3 and TRBJ1-2; a weak D match, TRBD1 (6 bases). CDR1 is ENHRY and CDR2 is SYGVKD in the germline V gene. The CDR3 loop spans 13 amino acids. V gave up 4 bases and J gave up 1 base, with 7 bases separating them. CDR3 sequence reads: CAISGQVNYGYTF. CDR3 in DNA: TGTGCCATCAGTGGACAGGTTAACTATGGCTACACCTTC.

This clonotype was counted at least ten times. This sequence joins TRBV6-1 and TRBJ1-2; unclear D gene. Trimming cost V 3 bases and J 7 bases, with 12 bases left between them. Germline values: CDR1 MNHNS, CDR2 SASEGT. The CDR3 is 13 residues long. The CDR3 reads CASSEERVTGYTF. CDR3 bases: TGTGCCAGCAGTGAGGAGAGGGTTACTGGCTACACCTTC.

This clonotype was observed many times. The V gene is TRBV3-1, the J gene TRBJ2-5, with D unclear. This CDR3 spans 14 amino acids. CDR1 is LGHDT, CDR2 YNNKEL, per germline (reference sequence). V gave up 1 base and J gave up 4 bases, with 10 bases separating them. CDR3 bases: TGTGCCAGCAGCCAAGGTTTTCCGGGAGAGACCCAGTACTTC. It encodes CASSQGFPGETQYF.

This chain links TRBV6-1 with TRBJ2-7; maybe TRBD2 (6 bases). The CDR3 extends over 12 amino acids. The V end was cut by 8 bases, the J end by 7 bases, with 15 bases between. CDR1 is MNHNS, CDR2 SASEGT, per germline. CDR3 in DNA: TGTGCCAGCCAACTCGGGGGTAATGAGCAGTACTTC. Protein: CASQLGGNEQYF.

The rearrangement joins TRBV4-1 to TRBJ2-7; a weak D match, TRBD1 (6 bases). The CDR3 spans 16 residues. Germline V CDR1 and CDR2: MGHRA, YSYEKL. Trimming stripped 1 base from V and 2 bases from J, with 15 bases between. CDR3 residues: CASSQAIGTFTYEQYF. CDR3 DNA: TGCGCCAGCAGCCAAGCTATCGGGACATTTACCTACGAGCAGTACTTC.

The chain joins TRBV6-1 to TRBJ1-2, with D unresolved. Between the trimmed V and J ends, which lost 4 bases and 1 base, there was a span of 4 bases. The length of the CDR3 is 12 residues. Germline V lookup: CDR1 MNHNS, CDR2 SASEGT. The CDR3 DNA is TGTGCCAGCAGTGGCAGTAACTATGGCTACACCTTC. It translates to CASSGSNYGYTF.

V gene TRBV6-2 or TRBV6-3 combines with J gene TRBJ2-5, with D perhaps TRBD1 (6 bases). The CDR3 length is 15 residues. Germline V gene data show CDR1 as MNHEY and CDR2 as SVGEGT. V shed 6 bases and J shed 4 bases, with 18 bases lying between them. In DNA form, the CDR3 reads TGTGCCAGCAGCCCACGGGCAGGGGCGAGAGAGACCCAGTACTTC. This encodes CASSPRAGARETQYF.

This clonotype was seen many times. The J gene is TRBJ2-7, the V gene TRBV24-1; D not certain. The CDR3 has 14 residues. The germline V gene encodes CDR1 KGHDR and CDR2 SFDVKD. The V end lost 4 bases, the J end lost 0 bases, and 9 bases lay between the germline ends. CDR3 sequence reads: CATSDPINSYEQYF. The DNA for the CDR3 is TGTGCCACCAGTGACCCGATCAACTCCTACGAGCAGTACTTC.

Many counts were recorded for this clonotype. This chain uses TRBV7-9 with TRBJ2-7, with D perhaps given as TRBD1 or TRBD2 (8 bases each). Germline CDR1 is SEHNR and CDR2 is FQNEAQ (reference sequence). Trimming left V 3 bases short and J 4 bases short, with 19 bases between. This CDR3 is built from 16 residues. CDR3 sequence reads: CASSFAGGRGPYEQYF. Here the CDR3 DNA reads TGTGCCAGCAGCTTCGCGGGGGGCAGGGGGCCGTACGAGCAGTACTTC.

This clonotype was observed at least ten times. The CDR3 DNA reads as TGCGCCAGCAGCCAGGAGCAGGGGAGAGACTATGGCTACACCTTC. This codes for CASSQEQGRDYGYTF. The gene calls are TRBV4-1 and TRBJ1-2, with TRBD1 as a possible D gene (6 bases). The CDR3 contains 15 residues. Germline CDR1 MGHRA, CDR2 YSYEKL. V gave up 3 bases and J gave up 3 bases, with 14 bases separating them.

This clonotype turned up a few times. Possible read error: a much larger clone is one base away. The J gene is TRBJ1-1, the V gene TRBV10-1; D gene uncertain. The CDR3 sequence is 13 residues long. Germline loops: CDR1 WNHNN, CDR2 SYGVQD (reference sequence). The CDR3 DNA reads TGCGCCAGCAGTGTTAAACCGAACACTGAATCTTTCTTT. Translating gives CASSVKPNTESFF.

The chain is built from TRBV28 and TRBJ2-7; TRBD1 might be the D (5 bases). The CDR3 is 17 amino acids. Germline-derived CDR1 and CDR2 are MDHEN and SYDVKM. The V end was cut by 6 bases, the J end by 0 bases, with 21 bases between. This chain's CDR3 is CASSSNQGFFSSYEQYF. CDR3 bases: TGTGCCAGCAGCTCAAACCAGGGATTCTTTAGCTCCTACGAGCAGTACTTC.

On this clonotype: This could be a read error, since a much larger clone is one nucleotide away. The gene calls are TRBV7-2 and TRBJ2-7; maybe TRBD2 (6 bases). The CDR3 sequence is 15 residues long. V was cut by 7 bases and J by 3 bases, with 19 bases left in between. The germline V gene has CDR1 SGHTA and CDR2 FQGNSA. DNA of the CDR3: TGTGCCAGCACCCTCGCTGAGACGGGGGACTACGAGCAGTACTTC. It specifies CASTLAETGDYEQYF.

This clonotype was observed many times. This likely comes from a read error, as the CDR3 has no conserved phenylalanine or tryptophan at its end. CDR3 in amino acids: CASSLARGVYGYTL. As DNA, the CDR3 is TGTGCCAGCAGCTTAGCTCGGGGGGTCTATGGCTACACCCTC. This chain uses TRBV7-8 with TRBJ1-2; a possible D gene is TRBD1 (5 bases). The length of the CDR3 is 14 residues. V gave up 0 bases and J gave up 4 bases, with 9 bases separating them. Per germline, CDR1 SGHVS and CDR2 FQNEAQ.

In this sample, this clonotype turned up many times. J is TRBJ1-1 and V is TRBV11-2, with 7 bases that match TRBD1. This CDR3 region has 16 residues. Germline V gives CDR1 SGHAT, CDR2 FQNNGV. V lost 5 bases, J lost 5 bases, and 14 bases stayed unmatched. The CDR3 nucleotides read TGTGCCAGCAGCCCTTACGGTCAACAGGGGAGGACTGAAGCTTTCTTT. Its translation is CASSPYGQQGRTEAFF.

This clonotype was observed at least ten times. The CDR3, as DNA: TGCAGTGCTAGTGGGGGCTCTGGCTACACCTTC. It encodes CSASGGSGYTF. The chain joins TRBV20-1 to TRBJ1-2; TRBD1 might be the D (6 bases). This CDR3 is built from 11 residues. The V and J ends lost 3 bases and 7 bases respectively, with 9 bases between them. Germline V gene lookup returns CDR1 DFQATT and CDR2 SNEGSKA (reference sequence).

V gene TRBV11-2 combines with J gene TRBJ1-5; D is ambiguous. The CDR3 runs 12 residues. The V end was cut by 1 base, the J end by 7 bases, with 5 bases between. CDR1 and CDR2 from the germline V gene are SGHAT and FQNNGV. The CDR3 loop is CASSLGQQPQHF. As DNA, the CDR3 is TGTGCCAGCAGCTTAGGGCAGCAGCCCCAGCATTTT.

The table lists this clonotype with many counts. The chain combines TRBV12-5 with TRBJ2-2, with no clear D. CDR3 size: 14 residues. CDR1 LGHNT and CDR2 FRNRAP come from the germline V gene. Trimming left V 2 bases short and J 2 bases short, with 6 bases between. The CDR3 DNA sequence: TGTGCTAGTGGTTTGAACAAAAACACCGGGGAGCTGTTTTTT. Translated, it gives CASGLNKNTGELFF.

As to this clonotype: A read error is possible here, since a much larger clone lies one base away. The CDR3 does not end in the conserved phenylalanine or tryptophan, so this is likely a read error. The chain recombines TRBV19 with TRBJ1-5, with D perhaps matching TRBD1 (5 bases). Germline V gives CDR1 LNHDA, CDR2 SQIVND (reference sequence). This CDR3 is built from 15 residues. Trimming pared 2 bases from V and 1 base from J, leaving 9 bases between. DNA of the CDR3: TGTGCCAGTAGTATACAGGGATTCAGCAATCAGCCCCAGCATGTT. It is translated as CASSIQGFSNQPQHV.

As for this clonotype: Just one base apart from a much larger clone, this may be a read error. CDR3 loop: CAISPGRGLGYTF. The CDR3 coding sequence is TGTGCCATCAGCCCGGGTAGGGGGCTCGGCTACACCTTC. The chain combines TRBV6-4 with TRBJ1-2; 7 bases are a match to TRBD1. The V gene end was trimmed by 10 bases and the J gene end by 8 bases; junction bases not matched to a gene: 13. CDR1 is MRHNA, CDR2 SNTAGT, per germline. This CDR3 has 13 amino acids.

This clonotype was counted a few times. The chain couples TRBV2 to TRBJ2-5, with TRBD2 matching over 14 bases. Germline V gene data show CDR1 as SNHLY and CDR2 as FYNNEI. Trimming cost V 6 bases and J 10 bases; bases outside gene matches: 10. The length of the CDR3 is 15 residues. The CDR3 nucleotides are TGTGCCAGCAGACCAGGACTAGCGGGGGGAAAGGACCAGTACTTC. The encoded protein is CASRPGLAGGKDQYF.

Of note for this clonotype: At one boundary the junction diverges from the germline segment, which might be a read error. The chain carries TRBV6-5 and TRBJ2-7; TRBD1 matches at 8 bases. In germline, CDR1 is MNHEY, CDR2 SVGAGI. The CDR3 is 14 residues long. The CDR3 sequence is CASSSDRGAYEQCF. In nucleotides, the CDR3 is TGTGCCAGCAGTTCAGACAGGGGCGCCTACGAGCAGTGCTTC.